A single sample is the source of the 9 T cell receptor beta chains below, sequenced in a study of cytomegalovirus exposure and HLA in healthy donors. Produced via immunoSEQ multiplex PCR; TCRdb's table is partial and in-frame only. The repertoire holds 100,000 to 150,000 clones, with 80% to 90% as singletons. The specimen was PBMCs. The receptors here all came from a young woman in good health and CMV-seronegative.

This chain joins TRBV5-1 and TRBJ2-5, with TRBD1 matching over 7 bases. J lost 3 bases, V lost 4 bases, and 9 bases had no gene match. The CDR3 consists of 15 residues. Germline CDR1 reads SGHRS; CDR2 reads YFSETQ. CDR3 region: CASSRLGTAEETQYF. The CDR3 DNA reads TGCGCCAGCAGCAGGCTGGGGACAGCAGAAGAGACCCAGTACTTC. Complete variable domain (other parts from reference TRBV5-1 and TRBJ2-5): KAGVTQTPRYLIKTRGQQVTLSCSPISGHRSVSWYQQTPGQGLQFLFEYFSETQRNKGNFPGRFSGRQFSNSRSEMNVSTLELGDSALYLCASSRLGTAEETQYFGPGTRLLVL.

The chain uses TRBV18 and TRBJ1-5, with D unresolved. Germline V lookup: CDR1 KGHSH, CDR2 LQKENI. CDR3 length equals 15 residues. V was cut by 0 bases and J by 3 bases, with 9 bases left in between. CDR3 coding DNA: TGTGCCAGCTCACCACCAAACGGAGCCAATCAGCCCCAGCATTTT. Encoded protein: CASSPPNGANQPQHF.

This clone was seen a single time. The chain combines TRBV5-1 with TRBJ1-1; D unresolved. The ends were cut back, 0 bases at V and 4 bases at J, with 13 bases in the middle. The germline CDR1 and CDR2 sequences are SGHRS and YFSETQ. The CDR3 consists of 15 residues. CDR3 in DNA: TGCGCCAGCAGCTTGGGCAACAGTTTGGGCACTGAAGCTTTCTTT. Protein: CASSLGNSLGTEAFF.

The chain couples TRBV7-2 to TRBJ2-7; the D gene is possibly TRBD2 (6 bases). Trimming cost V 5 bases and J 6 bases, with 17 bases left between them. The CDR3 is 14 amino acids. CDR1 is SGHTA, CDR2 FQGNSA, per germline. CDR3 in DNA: TGTGCCAGCAGCCAGGGACTCTATTCCGGCGAGCAGTACTTC. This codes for CASSQGLYSGEQYF.

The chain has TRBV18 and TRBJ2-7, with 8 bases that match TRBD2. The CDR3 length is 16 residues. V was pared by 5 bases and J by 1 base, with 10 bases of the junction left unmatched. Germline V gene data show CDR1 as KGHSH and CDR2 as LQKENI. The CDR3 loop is CASSSRLAGPSYEQYF. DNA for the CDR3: TGTGCCAGCTCATCCAGGCTAGCGGGCCCGTCCTACGAGCAGTACTTC.

CDR3 loop: CASSETGWTEAFF. The CDR3 bases are TGTGCCAGCAGTGAGACGGGGTGGACTGAAGCTTTCTTT. The chain combines TRBV6-1 with TRBJ1-1; no clear D. Germline V gene data show CDR1 as MNHNS and CDR2 as SASEGT. The CDR3 spans 13 residues. V gave up 3 bases and J gave up 5 bases, with 10 bases separating them.

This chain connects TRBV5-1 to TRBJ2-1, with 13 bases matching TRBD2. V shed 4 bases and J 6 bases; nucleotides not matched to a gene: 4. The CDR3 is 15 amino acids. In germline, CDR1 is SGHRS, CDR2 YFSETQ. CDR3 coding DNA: TGCGCCAGCAGCGTTAGGACTAGCGGGGGCAATGAGCAGTTCTTC. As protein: CASSVRTSGGNEQFF.

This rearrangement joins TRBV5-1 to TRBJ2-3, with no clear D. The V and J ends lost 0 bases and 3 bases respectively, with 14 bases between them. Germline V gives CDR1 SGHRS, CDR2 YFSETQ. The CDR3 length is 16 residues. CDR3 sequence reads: CASSLGVARGTDTQYF. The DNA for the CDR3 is TGCGCCAGCAGCTTGGGTGTGGCACGCGGAACAGATACGCAGTATTTT.

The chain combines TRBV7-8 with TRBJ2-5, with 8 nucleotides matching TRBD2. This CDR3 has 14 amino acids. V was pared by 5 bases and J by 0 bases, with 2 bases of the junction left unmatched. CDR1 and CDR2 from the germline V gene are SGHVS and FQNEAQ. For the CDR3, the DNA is TGTGCCAGCAGCCTCGGGGGGGACCAAGAGACCCAGTACTTC. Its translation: CASSLGGDQETQYF. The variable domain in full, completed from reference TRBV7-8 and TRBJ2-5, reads GAGVSQSPRYKVAKRGQDVALRCDPISGHVSLFWYQQALGQGPEFLTYFQNEAQLDKSGLPSDRFFAERPEGSVSTLKIQRTQQEDSAVYLCASSLGGDQETQYFGPGTRLLVL.